This TCR beta chain was recorded in a study of cytomegalovirus exposure and HLA in healthy donors. Repertoires were generated with immunoSEQ multiplex PCR, while TCRdb's copy carries only in-frame clones and drops some. This table has 110,000 to 150,000 clones, about 86% appearing once. The V gene lost 2 bases and the J gene lost 3 bases, with 10 bases spanning the gap. Germline V gene sequence: CDR1 SGHTS, CDR2 YDEGEE. There are 14 residues in the CDR3. Specimen: PBMCs. V and J are TRBV5-8 and TRBJ2-3; the D gene is possibly TRBD1 (6 bases). This TCR was recovered from a woman aged 18 to 35 in good health and CMV-seropositive. The DNA for the CDR3 is TGTGCCAGCAGCTTTGGTACAGGGACAGATACGCAGTATTTT. Its protein product is CASSFGTGTDTQYF.